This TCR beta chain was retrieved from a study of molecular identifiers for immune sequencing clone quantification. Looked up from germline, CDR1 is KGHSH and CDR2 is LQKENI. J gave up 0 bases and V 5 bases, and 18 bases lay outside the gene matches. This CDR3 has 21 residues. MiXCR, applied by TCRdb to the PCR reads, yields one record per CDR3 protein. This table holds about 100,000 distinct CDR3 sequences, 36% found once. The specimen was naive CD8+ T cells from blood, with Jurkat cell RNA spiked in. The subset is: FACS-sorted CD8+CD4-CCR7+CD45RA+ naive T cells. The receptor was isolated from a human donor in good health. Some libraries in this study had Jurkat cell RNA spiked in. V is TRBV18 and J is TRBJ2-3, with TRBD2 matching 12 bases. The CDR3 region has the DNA TGTGCCAGCTCAAAAATTGGACTAGCGGGAAAGGTGGCCCCTAGCACAGATACGCAGTATTTT. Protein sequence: CASSKIGLAGKVAPSTDTQYF.